This TCR beta chain was sequenced in a study of blood T cell repertoires in COVID-19. Study at large: There were acute and convalescent COVID-19 samples, and they came from the United States, Italy and Spain. Sources were T cells, B-cell-depleted T cells, or PBMCs; the material itself was cDNA or gDNA.

This CDR3 contains 15 residues. J lost 4 bases, V lost 7 bases, and 7 bases had no gene match. From germline, CDR1 is LGHNA and CDR2 YNFKEQ. In the original analysis: For nucleated cells, counts were estimated from reference gene primer amplification. Only in-frame clones appear in the TCRdb table, and some are missing; sequencing was by immunoSEQ multiplex PCR. V, J and clone size were drawn from that table, and D and trimming were deduced from the DNA. The table shows 130,000 to 150,000 clones, with around 82% occurring only once. The clonotype was recovered from a man in his 60s with active or convalescent COVID-19. Material for sequencing was peripheral blood. The chain combines TRBV4-2 with TRBJ2-1, with 10 nucleotides matching TRBD2. CDR3 DNA: TGTGCCAGCACCCTCGGACTAGCGGAGTACAATGAGCAGTTCTTC. The encoded protein is CASTLGLAEYNEQFF.